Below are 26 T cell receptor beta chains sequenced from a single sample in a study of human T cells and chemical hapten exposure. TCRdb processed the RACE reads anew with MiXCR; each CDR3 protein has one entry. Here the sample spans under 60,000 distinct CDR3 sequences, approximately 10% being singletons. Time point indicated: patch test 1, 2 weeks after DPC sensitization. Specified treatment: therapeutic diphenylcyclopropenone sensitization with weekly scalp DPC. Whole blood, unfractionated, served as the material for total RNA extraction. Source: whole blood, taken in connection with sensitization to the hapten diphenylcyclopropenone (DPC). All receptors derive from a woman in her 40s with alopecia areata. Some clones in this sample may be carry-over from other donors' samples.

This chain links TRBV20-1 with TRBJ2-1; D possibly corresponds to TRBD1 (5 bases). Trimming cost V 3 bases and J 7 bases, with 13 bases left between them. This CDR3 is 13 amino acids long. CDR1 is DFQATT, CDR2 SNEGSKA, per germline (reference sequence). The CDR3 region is CSARPQTENEQFF. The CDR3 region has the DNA TGCAGTGCTAGGCCACAGACAGAAAATGAGCAGTTCTTC.

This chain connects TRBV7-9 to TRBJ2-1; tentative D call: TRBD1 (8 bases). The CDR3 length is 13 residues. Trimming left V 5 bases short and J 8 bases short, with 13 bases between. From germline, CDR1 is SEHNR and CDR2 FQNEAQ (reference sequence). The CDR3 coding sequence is TGTGCCAGCAGCCGGACAGGGAGGGATGAGCAGTTCTTC. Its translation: CASSRTGRDEQFF.

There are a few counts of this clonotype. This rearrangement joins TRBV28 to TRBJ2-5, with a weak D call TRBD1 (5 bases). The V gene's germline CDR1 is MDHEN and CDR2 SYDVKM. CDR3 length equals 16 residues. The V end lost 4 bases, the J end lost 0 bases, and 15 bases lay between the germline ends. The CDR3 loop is CASSSQGSQYQETQYF. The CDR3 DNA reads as TGTGCCAGCAGTTCGCAGGGATCCCAGTACCAAGAGACCCAGTACTTC.

CDR3 DNA sequence: TGCGCCAGCAGTCAGGGACAGGGGCAAAACATTCAGTACTTC. Protein: CASSQGQGQNIQYF. This sequence joins TRBV23-1 and TRBJ2-4, with 10 nucleotides matching TRBD1. TRBV23-1 is an open reading frame, and its role is uncertain. The CDR3 spans 14 residues. Trimming took 3 bases from V and 5 from J; bases not matched to a gene: 1.

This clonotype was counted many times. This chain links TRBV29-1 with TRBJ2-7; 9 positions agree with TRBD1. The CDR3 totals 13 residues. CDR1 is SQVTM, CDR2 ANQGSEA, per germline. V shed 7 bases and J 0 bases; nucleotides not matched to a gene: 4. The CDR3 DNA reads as TGCAGCGCTAGGACAGGGGTCTCCTACGAGCAGTACTTC. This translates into CSARTGVSYEQYF.

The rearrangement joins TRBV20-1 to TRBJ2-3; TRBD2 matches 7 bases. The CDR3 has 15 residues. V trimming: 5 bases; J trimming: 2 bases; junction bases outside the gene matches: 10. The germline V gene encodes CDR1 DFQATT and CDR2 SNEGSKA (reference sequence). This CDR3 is CSAGGASGLTDTQYF. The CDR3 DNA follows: TGCAGTGCTGGCGGCGCTAGCGGCCTCACAGATACGCAGTATTTT.

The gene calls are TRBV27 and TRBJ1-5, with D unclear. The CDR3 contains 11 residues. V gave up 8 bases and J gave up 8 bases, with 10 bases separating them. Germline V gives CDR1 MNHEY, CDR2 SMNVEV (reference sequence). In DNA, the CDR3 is TGTGCCAGCGGGCTTGGAAAGCCCCAGCATTTT. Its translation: CASGLGKPQHF.

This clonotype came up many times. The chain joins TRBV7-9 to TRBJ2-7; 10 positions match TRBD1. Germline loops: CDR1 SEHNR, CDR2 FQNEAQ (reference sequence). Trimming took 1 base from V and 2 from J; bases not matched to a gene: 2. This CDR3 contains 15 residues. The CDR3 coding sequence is TGTGCCAGCAGCTTAGGACAGGGGGCCGCCTACGAGCAGTACTTC. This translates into CASSLGQGAAYEQYF.

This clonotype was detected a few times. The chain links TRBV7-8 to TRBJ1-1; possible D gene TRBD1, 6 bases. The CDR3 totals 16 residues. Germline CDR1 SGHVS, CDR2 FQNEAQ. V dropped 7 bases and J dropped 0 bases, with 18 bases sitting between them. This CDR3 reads CASTPRGGTVNTEAFF. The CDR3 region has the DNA TGTGCCAGCACCCCGAGGGGGGGGACGGTGAACACTGAAGCTTTCTTT. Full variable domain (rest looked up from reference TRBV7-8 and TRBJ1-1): GAGVSQSPRYKVAKRGQDVALRCDPISGHVSLFWYQQALGQGPEFLTYFQNEAQLDKSGLPSDRFFAERPEGSVSTLKIQRTQQEDSAVYLCASTPRGGTVNTEAFFGQGTRLTVV.

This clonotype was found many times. The CDR3 nucleotides are TGTGCCAGCTCACCCGAACCGAACACTGAAGCTTTCTTT. Protein product: CASSPEPNTEAFF. This chain links TRBV18 with TRBJ1-1; D ambiguous. The CDR3 extends over 13 amino acids. Germline lookup yields CDR1 KGHSH and CDR2 LQKENI. V was pared by 3 bases and J by 1 base, with 6 bases between.

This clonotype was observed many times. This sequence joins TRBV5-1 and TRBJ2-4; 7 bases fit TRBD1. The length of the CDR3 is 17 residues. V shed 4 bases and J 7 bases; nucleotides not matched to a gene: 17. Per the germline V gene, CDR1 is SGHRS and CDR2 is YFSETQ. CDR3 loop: CASSPRTGVGKGNIQYF. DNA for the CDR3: TGCGCCAGCAGCCCACGGACAGGAGTGGGTAAAGGGAACATTCAGTACTTC.

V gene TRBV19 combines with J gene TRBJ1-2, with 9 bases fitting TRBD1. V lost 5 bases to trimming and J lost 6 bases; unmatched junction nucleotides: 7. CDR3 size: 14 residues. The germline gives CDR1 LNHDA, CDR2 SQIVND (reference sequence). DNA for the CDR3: TGTGCCAGTAGTCCAAGGGACAGGGTGGATGGCTACACCTTC. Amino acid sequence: CASSPRDRVDGYTF.

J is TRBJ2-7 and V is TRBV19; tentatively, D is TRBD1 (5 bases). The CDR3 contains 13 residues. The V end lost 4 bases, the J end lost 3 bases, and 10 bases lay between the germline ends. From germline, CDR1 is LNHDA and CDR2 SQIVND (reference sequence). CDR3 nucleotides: TGTGCCAGTAGTAGGAACAGGAGCTACGAGCAGTACTTC. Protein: CASSRNRSYEQYF.

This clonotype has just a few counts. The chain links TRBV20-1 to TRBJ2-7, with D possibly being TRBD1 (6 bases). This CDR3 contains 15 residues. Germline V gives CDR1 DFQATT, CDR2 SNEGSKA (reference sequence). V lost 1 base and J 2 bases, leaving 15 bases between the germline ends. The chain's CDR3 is CSARGGQGDTYEQYF. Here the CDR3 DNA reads TGCAGTGCTAGAGGGGGTCAAGGGGACACCTACGAGCAGTACTTC.

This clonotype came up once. The CDR3: CASSESGPFTEAFF. The DNA of the CDR3 is TGCGCCAGCAGTGAGTCGGGCCCGTTCACTGAAGCTTTCTTT. J is TRBJ1-1 and V is TRBV10-2, with unresolved D. Germline V CDR1 and CDR2: WSHSY, SAAADI. The CDR3 is 14 residues long. V was cut by 0 bases and J by 4 bases, with 9 bases left in between.

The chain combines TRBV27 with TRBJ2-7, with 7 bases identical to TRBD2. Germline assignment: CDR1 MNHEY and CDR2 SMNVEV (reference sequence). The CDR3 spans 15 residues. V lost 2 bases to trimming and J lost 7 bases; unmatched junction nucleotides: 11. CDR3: CASSLGAELAWEQYF. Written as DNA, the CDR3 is TGTGCCAGCAGTTTAGGGGCGGAACTAGCGTGGGAGCAGTACTTC.

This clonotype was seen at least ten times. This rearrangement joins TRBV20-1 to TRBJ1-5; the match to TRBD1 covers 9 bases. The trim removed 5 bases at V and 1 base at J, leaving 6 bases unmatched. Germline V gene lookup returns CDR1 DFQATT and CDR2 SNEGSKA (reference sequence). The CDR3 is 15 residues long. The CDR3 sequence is CSAERTGASNQPQHF. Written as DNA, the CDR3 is TGCAGTGCTGAAAGGACAGGGGCCAGCAATCAGCCCCAGCATTTT.

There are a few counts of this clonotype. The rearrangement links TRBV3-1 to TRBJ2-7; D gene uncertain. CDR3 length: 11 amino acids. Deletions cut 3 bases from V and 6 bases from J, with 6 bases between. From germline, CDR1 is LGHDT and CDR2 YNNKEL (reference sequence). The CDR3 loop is CASSQSAEQYF. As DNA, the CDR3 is TGTGCCAGCAGCCAGTCAGCCGAGCAGTACTTC.

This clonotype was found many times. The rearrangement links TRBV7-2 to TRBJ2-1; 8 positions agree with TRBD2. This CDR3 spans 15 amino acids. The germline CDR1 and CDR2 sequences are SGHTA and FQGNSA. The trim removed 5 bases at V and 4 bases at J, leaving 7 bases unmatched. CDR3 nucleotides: TGTGCCAGCAGCCCGCGCGGGGGGCGTTACAATGAGCAGTTCTTC. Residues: CASSPRGGRYNEQFF.

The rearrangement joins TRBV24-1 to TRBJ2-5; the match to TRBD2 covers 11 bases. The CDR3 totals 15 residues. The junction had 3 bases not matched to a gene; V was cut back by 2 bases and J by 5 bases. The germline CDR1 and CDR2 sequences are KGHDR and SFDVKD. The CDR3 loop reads CATSDSTSGVETQYF. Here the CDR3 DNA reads TGTGCCACCAGTGATTCGACTAGCGGGGTTGAGACCCAGTACTTC.

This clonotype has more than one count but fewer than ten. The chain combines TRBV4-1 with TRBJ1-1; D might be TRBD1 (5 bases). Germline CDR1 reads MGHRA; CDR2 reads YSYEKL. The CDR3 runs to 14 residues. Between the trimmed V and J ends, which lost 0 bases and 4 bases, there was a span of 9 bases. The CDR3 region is CASSQDQGGTEAFF. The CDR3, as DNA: TGCGCCAGCAGCCAAGATCAGGGCGGCACTGAAGCTTTCTTT.

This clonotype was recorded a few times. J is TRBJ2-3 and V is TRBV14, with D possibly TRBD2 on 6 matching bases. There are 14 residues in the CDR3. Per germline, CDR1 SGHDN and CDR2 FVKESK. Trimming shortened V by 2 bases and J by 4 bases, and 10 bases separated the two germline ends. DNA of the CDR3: TGTGCCAGCAGCCAATTGCGGGACGCAGATACGCAGTATTTT. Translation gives CASSQLRDADTQYF.

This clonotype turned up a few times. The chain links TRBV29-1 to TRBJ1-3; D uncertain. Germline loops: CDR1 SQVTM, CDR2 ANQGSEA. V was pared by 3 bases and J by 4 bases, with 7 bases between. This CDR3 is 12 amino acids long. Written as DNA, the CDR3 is TGCAGCGTTGAGGCCGCGGGAAACACCATATATTTT. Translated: CSVEAAGNTIYF.

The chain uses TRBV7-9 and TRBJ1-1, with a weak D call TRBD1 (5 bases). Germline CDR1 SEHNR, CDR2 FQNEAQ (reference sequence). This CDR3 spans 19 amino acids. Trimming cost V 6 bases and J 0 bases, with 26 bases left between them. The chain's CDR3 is CASSERGSGWGRLNTEAFF. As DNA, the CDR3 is TGTGCCAGCAGTGAACGGGGGTCTGGGTGGGGCAGACTGAACACTGAAGCTTTCTTT.

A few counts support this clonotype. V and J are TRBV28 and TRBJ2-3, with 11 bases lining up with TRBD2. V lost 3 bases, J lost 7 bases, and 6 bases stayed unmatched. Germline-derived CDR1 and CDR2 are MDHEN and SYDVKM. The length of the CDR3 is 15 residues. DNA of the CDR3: TGTGCCAGCAGTTTTAGCGGGGGGGCCATGAATACGCAGTATTTT. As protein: CASSFSGGAMNTQYF.

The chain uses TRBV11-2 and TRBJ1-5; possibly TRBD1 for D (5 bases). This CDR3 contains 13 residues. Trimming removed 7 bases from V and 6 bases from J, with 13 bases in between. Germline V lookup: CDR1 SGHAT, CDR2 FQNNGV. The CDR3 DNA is TGTGCCAGCACCCCCGGCCAGGGTCAGCCCCAGCATTTT. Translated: CASTPGQGQPQHF. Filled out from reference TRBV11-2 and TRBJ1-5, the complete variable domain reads EAGVAQSPRYKIIEKRQSVAFWCNPISGHATLYWYQQILGQGPKLLIQFQNNGVVDDSQLPKDRFSAERLKGVDSTLKIQPAKLEDSAVYLCASTPGQGQPQHFGDGTRLSIL.